The rows below give T cell receptor beta chains drawn from one sample of a study of T cell responses to AZD1222 COVID-19 vaccine. Data came from immunoSEQ multiplex PCR; TCRdb stores just in-frame clones and leaves some out. This table has some 120,000 clones, less than 90% appearing once. Sequencing was performed on peripheral blood, taken on day 0 of AZD1222 vaccination. The receptors derive from an adult in good health. CDR3s include the opening cysteine and the closing phenylalanine or tryptophan. D genes are given only for firm matches. Clone size is given for some rows only: seen once, a few or many times, or a class if the clone is expanded.

J: TRBJ2-1
D: TRBD1
V: TRBV5-1
size: once
DNA: TGCGCCAGCAGCTTGGCCGGACAGGCCTACAATGAGCAGTTCTTC
CDR3: CASSLAGQAYNEQFF

J: TRBJ1-5
D: .
V: TRBV7-2
size: .
DNA: TGTGCCAGCACCCCCTGGGGGGAAGATAGCAATCAGCCCCAGCATTTT
CDR3: CASTPWGEDSNQPQHF

J: TRBJ2-5
D: TRBD2
V: TRBV11-2
size: .
DNA: TGTGCCAGCAGCTTAGGAGGGTTGCTAGCGGGAGGAGAGACCCAGTACTTC
CDR3: CASSLGGLLAGGETQYF

J: TRBJ2-5
D: TRBD2
V: TRBV11-1
size: .
DNA: TGTGCCAGCAGCTTAGCGGGAGCGGGGACTCAAGAGACCCAGTACTTC
CDR3: CASSLAGAGTQETQYF

J: TRBJ2-1
D: .
V: TRBV3-1/TRBV3-2
size: .
DNA: TGTGCCAGCAGCCAATTTGGGGATAGCTCCTACAATGAGCAGTTCTTC
CDR3: CASSQFGDSSYNEQFF

J: TRBJ2-7
D: TRBD2
V: TRBV30
size: .
DNA: TGTGCCTTAAGCCCGGGACTAGCGGTCCTCGAGCAGTACTTC
CDR3: CALSPGLAVLEQYF

J: TRBJ2-4
D: .
V: TRBV6-2/TRBV6-3
size: .
DNA: TGTGCCAGCAGTTACCTACTGCATATAGCCAAAAACATTCAGTACTTC
CDR3: CASSYLLHIAKNIQYF

J: TRBJ2-1
D: .
V: TRBV10-3
size: .
DNA: TGTGCCATCAGTGAGACCTTACTAGTCAATGAGCAGTTCTTC
CDR3: CAISETLLVNEQFF

J: TRBJ2-7
D: .
V: TRBV6-5
size: once
DNA: TGTGCCAGCAGCGCCCTCAACGAGCAGTACTTC
CDR3: CASSALNEQYF

J: TRBJ2-7
D: .
V: TRBV7-9
size: .
DNA: TGTGCCAGCAGCTTAGAGCGAGCGGAGGAGCAGTACTTC
CDR3: CASSLERAEEQYF

J: TRBJ2-4
D: TRBD1
V: TRBV6-2/TRBV6-3
size: .
DNA: TGTGCCAGCAGTTACCACCGGGACAGTCGATCTCGGTACATTCAGTACTTC
CDR3: CASSYHRDSRSRYIQYF

J: TRBJ2-5
D: TRBD1
V: TRBV5-1
size: .
DNA: TGCGCCAGCAGCCGGGGACAGGGGGCTGTAGAGACCCAGTACTTC
CDR3: CASSRGQGAVETQYF

J: TRBJ2-7
D: .
V: TRBV7-2
size: .
DNA: TGTGCCAGCAGCTTAGGTTGGGCTAGCGCGTACGAGCAGTACTTC
CDR3: CASSLGWASAYEQYF

J: TRBJ1-2
D: TRBD1
V: TRBV12-3/TRBV12-4
size: .
DNA: TGTGCCAGCAGTTTCAGGGGGCTGAGTGGCTACACCTTC
CDR3: CASSFRGLSGYTF